Here is one T cell receptor beta chain with its context. This entry is derived from a study of blood T cell repertoires in COVID-19. In the study overall: Sites in the United States, Italy and Spain provided acute and convalescent COVID-19 samples.

TCRdb keeps only in-frame clones here, not all; method: immunoSEQ multiplex PCR. The repertoire holds 150,000 to 200,000 clones, with approximately 86% as singletons. Seattle patient enrollment occurred during active infection, with longitudinal follow-up thereafter. The CDR3 runs to 13 residues. Deletions cut 3 bases from V and 8 bases from J, with 13 bases between. Germline V gene sequence: CDR1 MGHRA, CDR2 YSYEKL. The chain uses TRBV4-1 and TRBJ1-2; maybe TRBD1 (6 bases). Sequences were obtained from peripheral blood. This TCR derives from a woman of 80 years or more with COVID-19, enrolled during active disease. The CDR3 region has the DNA TGCGCCAGCAGCCAGGAGCAGGGGCGAGGCTACACCTTC. Encoded protein: CASSQEQGRGYTF.